The clone carrying this T cell receptor beta chain appeared a single time. Its antigen is unidentified. These data come from a study of T cells in Graves' hyperthyroidism and ophthalmopathy. The V end lost 3 bases, the J end lost 6 bases, and 18 bases lay between the germline ends. The CDR3 loop spans 15 amino acids. CDR1 and CDR2 (germline): SGHDT, YYEEEE. Overall study results and limits: With a median lead of roughly 6.2 months before onset, the model predicted ophthalmopathy. Expanded thyroid clonotypes (above 0.001) were mostly also found in blood.

Patients showing uncontrolled infection, other autoimmune disease, pregnancy or lactation were ineligible. Diagnostic assessment was based on clinical symptoms, serum thyroxine and TRAb, thyroid ultrasound and orbital computed tomography. Amplification targeted TCR beta CDR3 regions from RNA transcripts. With the HTBI primer set, the TCR CDR3 went through a first round of RT-PCR. MiXCR, applied by TCRdb to the multiplex PCR reads, yields one record per CDR3 protein. The repertoire consists of about 510,000 distinct CDR3 sequences, with about 46% occurring once and the leading ten covering 44%. The sample comprised peripheral blood or thyroid tissue (not recorded which). The sequence was collected from an adult woman with Graves' disease, either hyperthyroidism or ophthalmopathy (not recorded which). V is TRBV5-6 and J is TRBJ1-2; D gene ambiguous. CDR3 coding DNA: TGTGCCAGCAGCTCGGGAGGGCAGTCCGCCGATGGCTACACCTTC. This translates into CASSSGGQSADGYTF.